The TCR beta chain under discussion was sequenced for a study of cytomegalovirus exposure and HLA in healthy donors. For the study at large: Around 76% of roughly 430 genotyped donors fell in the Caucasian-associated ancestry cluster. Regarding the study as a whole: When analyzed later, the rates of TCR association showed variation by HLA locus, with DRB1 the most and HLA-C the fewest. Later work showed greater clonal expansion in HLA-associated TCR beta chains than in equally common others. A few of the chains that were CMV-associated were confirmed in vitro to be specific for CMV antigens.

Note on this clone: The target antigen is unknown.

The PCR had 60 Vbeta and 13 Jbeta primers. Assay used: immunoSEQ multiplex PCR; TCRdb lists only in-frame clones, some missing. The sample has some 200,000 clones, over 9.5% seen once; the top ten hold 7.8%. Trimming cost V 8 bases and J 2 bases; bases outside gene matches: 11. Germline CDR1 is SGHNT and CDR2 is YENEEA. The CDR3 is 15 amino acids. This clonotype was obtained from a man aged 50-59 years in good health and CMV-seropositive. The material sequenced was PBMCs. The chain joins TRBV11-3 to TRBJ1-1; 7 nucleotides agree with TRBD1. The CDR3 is CASGGPRDSNTEAFF. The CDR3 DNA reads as TGTGCCAGCGGAGGACCCCGGGACAGCAACACTGAAGCTTTCTTT.